The rows below give T cell receptor beta chains drawn from one sample of a study of cytomegalovirus exposure and HLA in healthy donors. Assay: immunoSEQ multiplex PCR; the TCRdb copy retains only in-frame clones and omits some. Its table lists about 150,000 clones. The sequenced sample was PBMCs. The receptors come from a man aged 25 to 45 in good health and CMV-seronegative. CDR3s include the opening cysteine and the closing phenylalanine or tryptophan. A D gene is named only where the DNA matches it firmly.

v_gene	j_gene	d_gene	CDR3aa	CDR3nt
TRBV5-1	TRBJ2-7	TRBD2	CASSPGLAGGRYEQYF	TGCGCCAGCAGCCCCGGACTAGCGGGAGGGCGGTACGAGCAGTACTTC
TRBV20-1	TRBJ1-4	TRBD1	CSATDRVGLFF	TGCAGTGCAACAGACAGGGTTGGACTGTTTTTT
TRBV4-2	TRBJ1-3	NA	CASSPSHSGNTIYF	TGTGCCAGCAGCCCATCCCACTCTGGAAACACCATATATTTT
TRBV7-2	TRBJ1-3	NA	CASSLAGRSYF	TGTGCCAGCAGCTTAGCCGGCAGGTCATATTTT
TRBV12-5	TRBJ2-7	TRBD1	CASGSIPDRGQTYEQYF	TGTGCTAGTGGTTCCATCCCCGACAGGGGGCAGACCTACGAGCAGTACTTC
TRBV15	TRBJ1-2	TRBD1	CATSRDRGLTLSGYTF	TGTGCCACCAGCAGAGACAGGGGGCTTACATTGAGCGGCTACACCTTC
TRBV6-1	TRBJ1-5	TRBD1	CASSPGQGEGQPQHF	TGTGCCAGCAGCCCGGGACAGGGGGAAGGTCAGCCCCAGCATTTT
TRBV5-4	TRBJ2-5	NA	CASSFQTGRRETQYF	TGTGCCAGCAGCTTTCAGACAGGGAGGAGGGAGACCCAGTACTTC
TRBV29-1	TRBJ2-7	TRBD1	CSVLAVGGQGITYEQYF	TGCAGCGTTCTAGCGGTAGGTGGACAGGGGATCACCTACGAGCAGTACTTC
TRBV9	TRBJ2-1	TRBD2	CASSVGISGNADEQFF	TGTGCCAGCAGCGTAGGTATTAGCGGGAATGCGGATGAGCAGTTCTTC
TRBV9	TRBJ2-5	NA	CASSVRQTQETQYF	TGTGCCAGCAGCGTACGACAGACTCAAGAGACCCAGTACTTC
TRBV2	TRBJ2-7	NA	CASSANLLLPVTATYEQYF	TGTGCCAGCAGTGCGAACTTATTACTTCCGGTCACTGCCACCTACGAGCAGTACTTC
TRBV7-9	TRBJ1-2	NA	CASSLDAGNYGYTF	TGTGCCAGCAGCTTAGACGCAGGAAACTATGGCTACACCTTC
TRBV13	TRBJ2-3	TRBD2	CASSLGLAGVGTQYF	TGTGCCAGCAGCCTGGGACTAGCGGGAGTTGGGACGCAGTATTTT
TRBV7-9	TRBJ2-2	TRBD1	CASSSGTGLTGELFF	TGTGCCAGCAGCTCCGGGACAGGTCTCACCGGGGAGCTGTTTTTT
TRBV5-6	TRBJ1-1	TRBD1	CASSKGQGLEAFF	TGTGCCAGCAGCAAGGGACAGGGACTTGAAGCTTTCTTT
TRBV5-4	TRBJ2-1	NA	CASSFSLHNEQFF	TGTGCCAGCAGCTTTAGCTTACACAATGAGCAGTTCTTC
TRBV6-4	TRBJ2-2	TRBD2	CASSRGAGLPGELFF	TGTGCCAGCAGTCGCGGAGCGGGATTACCCGGGGAGCTGTTTTTT
TRBV5-1	TRBJ1-2	NA	CASSSSASANYGYTF	TGCGCCAGCAGCTCCTCAGCGTCCGCTAACTATGGCTACACCTTC
TRBV2	TRBJ1-2	NA	CASSSNSGEGYTF	TGTGCCAGCAGTTCTAATTCAGGGGAGGGCTACACCTTC
TRBV4-1	TRBJ1-2	NA	CASSRQDSNYGYTF	TGCGCCAGCAGCCGACAGGATTCTAACTATGGCTACACCTTC
TRBV10-1	TRBJ2-3	TRBD2	CASSDYGLAERTDTQYF	TGCGCCAGCAGTGACTACGGACTAGCCGAAAGAACTGATACGCAGTATTTT
TRBV5-5	TRBJ1-4	NA	CASSPEGVATNEKLFF	TGTGCCAGCAGCCCGGAAGGGGTCGCAACTAATGAAAAACTGTTTTTT
TRBV10-1	TRBJ1-2	NA	CASSAGQNYGYTF	TGCGCCAGCTCAGCGGGGCAAAACTATGGCTACACCTTC
TRBV5-4	TRBJ2-4	NA	CASSLGGGNRAKNIQYF	TGTGCCAGCAGCTTGGGTGGGGGCAACCGGGCCAAAAACATTCAGTACTTC
TRBV14	TRBJ2-2	NA	CASSRVGVGELFF	TGTGCCAGCAGCCGAGTAGGGGTCGGGGAGCTGTTTTTT
TRBV5-1	TRBJ2-1	NA	CASSFGGTGEQFF	TGCGCCAGCAGCTTCGGCGGAACGGGTGAGCAGTTCTTC
TRBV5-1	TRBJ2-7	TRBD2	CASSLVPPGLAGGGSHEQYF	TGCGCCAGCAGCTTGGTGCCCCCGGGACTAGCGGGAGGAGGGAGCCACGAGCAGTACTTC
TRBV9	TRBJ2-1	TRBD2	CASTAGVYNEQFF	TGTGCCAGCACAGCGGGAGTTTACAATGAGCAGTTCTTC
TRBV7-9	TRBJ2-1	TRBD1	CASSHGTVLSEQFF	TGTGCCAGCTCCCACGGGACAGTACTTTCGGAGCAGTTCTTC
TRBV11-2	TRBJ1-4	NA	CASSLSIRAKEKLFF	TGTGCCAGCAGCTTATCAATCAGGGCGAAAGAAAAACTGTTTTTT
TRBV5-4	TRBJ1-2	NA	CASSSSQGIGYGYTF	TGTGCCAGCAGCTCCTCTCAGGGAATTGGCTATGGCTACACCTTC
TRBV5-1	TRBJ2-7	NA	CASSLVGSGQFYEQYF	TGCGCCAGCAGCTTGGTGGGGTCCGGACAGTTCTACGAGCAGTACTTC
TRBV5-4	TRBJ2-3	TRBD2	CATERERTDTQYF	TGTGCCACCGAGCGGGAGAGGACAGATACGCAGTATTTT
TRBV5-1	TRBJ1-4	TRBD1	CASTKGQGGEKLFF	TGCGCCAGCACCAAGGGACAGGGGGGCGAAAAACTGTTTTTT
TRBV11-3	TRBJ2-1	NA	CASSLAGVTYNEQFF	TGTGCCAGCAGCTTGGCAGGGGTGACCTACAATGAGCAGTTCTTC
TRBV30	TRBJ2-2	TRBD2	CACRGAASGTGELFF	TGTGCCTGTAGAGGTGCTGCTAGCGGCACCGGGGAGCTGTTTTTC
TRBV9	TRBJ2-5	TRBD1	CASSVGVGDRVQETQYF	TGTGCCAGCAGCGTAGGAGTTGGGGACAGGGTTCAAGAGACCCAGTACTTC
TRBV10-2	TRBJ2-4	NA	CASSEFTSGYQYF	TGCGCCAGCAGTGAATTTACTAGTGGGTACCAGTACTTC
TRBV27	TRBJ1-2	NA	CASSLYRNYGYTF	TGTGCCAGCAGTTTATATCGGAACTATGGCTACACCTTC
TRBV4-2	TRBJ2-7	TRBD2	CASSRELAGGPFYHEQYF	TGTGCCAGCAGCCGCGAACTAGCGGGAGGGCCTTTTTACCACGAGCAGTACTTC
TRBV10-2	TRBJ1-4	TRBD1	CASRTGVNEKLFF	TGCGCCAGCCGGACAGGGGTGAATGAAAAACTGTTTTTT
TRBV5-4	TRBJ2-7	NA	CASSSFSGKNYEQYF	TGTGCCAGCAGCTCGTTTTCCGGGAAGAACTACGAGCAGTACTTC
TRBV6-1	TRBJ2-7	TRBD1	CASSGDRSTDEQYF	TGTGCCAGCAGTGGGGACAGGTCAACCGACGAGCAGTACTTC
TRBV2	TRBJ2-5	TRBD1	CASSADREETQYF	TGTGCCAGCAGCGCCGACAGGGAAGAGACCCAGTACTTC
TRBV29-1	TRBJ1-2	NA	CSVDAETSNF	TGCAGCGTTGACGCCGAGACATCCAACTTC